This T cell receptor beta chain was sequenced for a study of T cell changes during pregnancy in multiple sclerosis. V lost 2 bases, J lost 3 bases, and 10 bases lay in between. The CDR3 contains 15 residues. CDR1 is KGHSH, CDR2 LQKENI, per germline. Only in-frame clones appear in the TCRdb table, and some are missing; sequencing was by immunoSEQ multiplex PCR. The sample carries 38,000 or so clones, roughly 90% recorded once. This sequence joins TRBV18 and TRBJ1-4, with D possibly being TRBD1 (5 bases). This clonotype was sampled from a female donor with multiple sclerosis, enrolled in a pregnancy study. Sequencing was performed on CD4+ T cells from peripheral blood mononuclear cells, taken in the second trimester of pregnancy. CDR3 DNA sequence: TGTGCCAGCTCACCAACGTCCAGGGCTAATGAAAAACTGTTTTTT. This codes for CASSPTSRANEKLFF.